This TCR beta chain was documented in a study of shared clonotypes between healthy human individuals. The study's findings and limits: In this cohort, only blood was sampled, and tissue repertoires likely differ. Several donors showed sharing of approximately 5% of naive CD4 clonotypes. Unshared clonotypes carried lower generation probabilities than those common to all four donors.

This clone was seen a handful of times. The antigen remains undetermined. Cells designated naive CD8 were CD45RO-negative and were positively selected for CCR7, with terminally differentiated effector memory CD45RA+ cells excluded. CDR1 is SGDLS, CDR2 YYNGEE, per germline. Trimming cost V 4 bases and J 8 bases; bases outside gene matches: 8. The CDR3 covers 15 residues. Assay used: immunoSEQ multiplex PCR; TCRdb lists only in-frame clones, some missing. The data show millions of clones, less than 95% seen once. The chain is built from TRBV9 and TRBJ1-6; 8 bases align to TRBD1. This clonotype originated in a man aged 18 to 29 in good health. The sequenced sample was naive CD8+ T cells sorted from blood. CDR3 sequence reads: CASSPETGAYSPLHF. Written as DNA, the CDR3 is TGTGCCAGCAGCCCGGAGACAGGGGCCTATTCACCCCTCCACTTT.